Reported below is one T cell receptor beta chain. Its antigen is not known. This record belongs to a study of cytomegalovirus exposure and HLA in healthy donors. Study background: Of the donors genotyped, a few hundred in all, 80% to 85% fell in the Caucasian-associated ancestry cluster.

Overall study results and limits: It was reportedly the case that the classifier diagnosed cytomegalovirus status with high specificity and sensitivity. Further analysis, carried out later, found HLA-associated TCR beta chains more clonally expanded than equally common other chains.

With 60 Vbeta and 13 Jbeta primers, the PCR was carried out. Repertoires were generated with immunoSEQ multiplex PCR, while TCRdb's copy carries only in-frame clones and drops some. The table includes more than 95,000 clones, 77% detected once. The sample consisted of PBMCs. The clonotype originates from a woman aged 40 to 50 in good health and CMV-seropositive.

The chain's CDR3 is CASSPGRRGARYEQYF. The CDR3 nucleotides read TGTGCCAGCTCACCAGGGCGGCGCGGGGCCCGCTACGAGCAGTACTTC. V usage is TRBV18 and J usage is TRBJ2-7; the D gene is possibly TRBD2 (6 bases). The V gene's germline CDR1 is KGHSH and CDR2 LQKENI. CDR3 length: 16 amino acids. V shed 2 bases and J shed 3 bases, with 17 bases lying between them.